This TCR beta chain came from a study of neoadjuvant anti-PD-1 for oral cavity cancer (dated by TCRdb to about 2021). For the study in its entirety: Before curative-intent surgical resection, most patients were given three to four biweekly doses of nivolumab at 3 mg/kg. Patients without progression received a fourth nivolumab dose around day 43 and underwent definitive surgical resection on days 50-56. Patients with complete response, partial response or stable disease by RECIST 1.1 were defined as responders, whereas patients with progression were defined as non-responders. The parent correlative cohort included roughly 13 patients, with an approximately 35% response rate. General conclusions and limits of the study: Higher pretreatment blood Treg/Th17 ratios correlated with both higher pretreatment blood TCRbeta clonality and lower post-treatment tumor TCRbeta clonality. After neoadjuvant nivolumab, significantly higher T cell clonality (Gini index) was found within PBMCs in non-responders than in responders. The TCR analyses had only a few patients in each response group, and the authors called for validation in larger cohorts.

What this sample's time point label stands for: before neoadjuvant nivolumab. Patients had been newly diagnosed with stage II-IVA oral cavity squamous cell carcinoma, and no prior systemic or radiation treatment had been given to the patients. The cohort was made up of patients with locally advanced, HPV-negative oral cavity squamous cell carcinoma. Peripheral blood mononuclear cells were analyzed directly and were not maintained or expanded in culture. Samples came from a longitudinal correlative study of a single-arm phase II trial of neoadjuvant nivolumab in oral cavity squamous cell carcinoma. Genomic DNA-based TCRbeta sequencing was performed on subject-matched pre- and post-treatment PBMCs and tumors from three responders and three non-responders. Peripheral blood mononuclear cells were drawn once before nivolumab treatment and a second time after treatment, when surgery took place. The Maxwell RSC DNA from Cells kit was used to isolate genomic DNA from PBMCs.

Worth noting for this clone: This clone's antigen is unknown. Per-nucleotide qualities are absent, and no much larger clonotype sits a single base away.

PBMC libraries used mostly approximately 450 ng of input genomic DNA for deep sequencing, with six replicates per sample. The immunoSEQ hsTCRbeta kit was used to prepare TCRbeta libraries, following the manufacturer's instructions. Sequencing of the completed libraries took place using an Illumina NovaSeq 6000 S4 flow cell after they had been pooled to approximately 3 nM. The paper's processing steps were these. Raw data preprocessing and quality control were performed with the immunoSEQ Analyzer. The analysis was limited to productive rearrangements, and each clonotype was defined by a unique CDR3 amino acid sequence. Repertoire clonality was estimated as the Gini-Simpson index, which was computed with the R package tcR. Gini indices were compared with Student's t test, and associations with tumor size change were assessed by Pearson correlation. TCRdb obtained this table from immuneACCESS and retained in-frame rearrangements with V and J assigned. These tables miss some clones; where compared with another copy, unresolved V genes account for less than half of the shortfall, and the remainder is unexplained. V and J calls plus clone size are reproduced from that table; the DNA served to infer D and trimming. Across this sample there are approximately 67,000 clones, with around 88% seen only once. Around 3.7% of the sample belongs to the ten largest clones.

The sample consisted of PBMCs, taken before nivolumab (anti-PD-1) treatment. The source is a person aged 35-79 years with oral cavity squamous cell carcinoma.

The CDR3 here reads CASSNRAPGTGGRTNEKLFF. Read as DNA, the sequence is TGTGCCAGCAGCAACCGAGCCCCCGGGACAGGGGGCCGGACTAATGAAAAACTGTTTTTT. The chain is made from TRBV11-3 and TRBJ1-4; 12 of the junction bases match TRBD1. Spanning cysteine to phenylalanine, the CDR3 consists of 20 amino acids. Just the 60-base CDR3 DNA is kept, in frame starting at base 1. From a lookup of the germline V gene, CDR1 and CDR2 are SGHNT and YENEEA. Germline trimming: 5 bases from V, 2 bases from J; junction bases outside gene matches: 15.